These 2 T cell receptor beta chains share one sample of origin, sequenced in a study of blood T cell repertoires in COVID-19. Profiled with immunoSEQ multiplex PCR; TCRdb holds only in-frame clones, not every one. The sample holds approximately 230,000 clones; around four fifths are singletons and the top ten take 5.7%. Material: peripheral blood. The receptors originated from an elderly man with acute or convalescent COVID-19.

The chain uses TRBV7-9 and TRBJ1-5, with 12 bases matching TRBD1. Germline-derived CDR1 and CDR2 are SEHNR and FQNEAQ (reference sequence). The V segment lost 0 bases and the J segment 7 bases; nucleotides outside the gene matches: 4. The length of the CDR3 is 16 residues. The DNA for the CDR3 is TGTGCCAGCAGCTTAGCCGGGACAGGGGGCTGGCAGCCCCAGCATTTT. Its translation is CASSLAGTGGWQPQHF. The full variable domain, its missing parts supplied by reference TRBV7-9 and TRBJ1-5, is DTGVSQNPRHKITKRGQNVTFRCDPISEHNRLYWYRQTLGQGPEFLTYFQNEAQLEKSRLLSDRFSAERPKGSFSTLEIQRTEQGDSAMYLCASSLAGTGGWQPQHFGDGTRLSIL.

The chain recombines TRBV28 with TRBJ1-4; 9 nucleotides match TRBD1. This CDR3 region has 15 residues. Per the germline V gene, CDR1 is MDHEN and CDR2 is SYDVKM. V lost 2 bases and J lost 2; bases outside the gene matches: 0. Here the CDR3 reads CASSLGTGTNEKLFF. The CDR3 DNA sequence: TGTGCCAGCAGTTTAGGGACAGGGACTAATGAAAAACTGTTTTTT.